The clone carrying this T cell receptor (beta chain) is identified as medium-sized from frequency. Its antigen is unidentified. Per the germline V gene, CDR1 is PRHDT and CDR2 is FYEKMQ (reference sequence). The CDR3 extends over 16 amino acids. TRB cDNA was prepared as libraries by UMI-labeled 5' RACE. TCRdb derives one entry per CDR3 protein from the 5' RACE reads, leaving out DNA. Here the sample table reports 4,500 to 6,000 distinct CDR3 sequences. This specimen comes from a study of CXCR3-negative and CXCR3-positive naive CD8 T cells. Study findings and constraints: Comparison of naive cells showed more hydrophobic TRB CDR3s in CXCR3-positive than in CXCR3-negative naive cells. Relative to memory CD8+ cells, whose diversity was much lower, both naive subsets had comparably high diversity.

This sequence joins TRBV13 and TRBJ2-1; TCRdb returns TRBD1, unconfirmable since there is no DNA. Sequencing used naive CXCR3+ CD8+ T cells from blood. Documented subset: CD45RO-CCR7+CD27+CD95- naive CD8+ T cells expressing CXCR3 (TNR3+). The clonotype comes from a human donor in good health. Some clones in this sample may be carry-over from other donors' samples. CDR3 region: CASSSPGQGFGNEQFF.